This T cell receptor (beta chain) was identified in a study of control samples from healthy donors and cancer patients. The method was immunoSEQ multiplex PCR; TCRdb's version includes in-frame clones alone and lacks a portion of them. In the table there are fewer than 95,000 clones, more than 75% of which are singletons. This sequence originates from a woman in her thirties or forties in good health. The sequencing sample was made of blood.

Written as DNA, the CDR3 is TGTGCCTGGAGGACAGGGGCCACAGATACGCAGTATTTT. The encoded protein is CAWRTGATDTQYF. The V call is TRBV30, the J call TRBJ2-3, with TRBD1 identical over 8 bases. J lost 2 bases, V lost 3 bases, and 1 base had no gene match. The CDR3 is 13 amino acids. CDR1 and CDR2 from the germline V gene are GTSNPN and SVGIG (reference sequence).